This TCR beta chain appears in the sequencing data of a study of cytomegalovirus exposure and HLA in healthy donors. Germline loops: CDR1 SGHRS, CDR2 YFSETQ. Trimming took off 4 bases at V and 6 bases at J, with 10 bases between the two ends. This CDR3 has 12 amino acids. Both 60 Vbeta primers and 13 Jbeta primers went into the PCR. Data came from immunoSEQ multiplex PCR; TCRdb stores just in-frame clones and leaves some out. The sample lists around 110,000 clones; 60% to 85% were seen once. This TCR derives from a woman between 18 and 29 years old in good health and CMV-seronegative. Specimen: PBMCs. The chain employs TRBV5-1 and TRBJ1-1, with D tentatively TRBD1 (6 bases). CDR3 DNA: TGCGCCAGCAGCCAGCACAGGGCTGAAGCTTTCTTT. It translates to CASSQHRAEAFF.